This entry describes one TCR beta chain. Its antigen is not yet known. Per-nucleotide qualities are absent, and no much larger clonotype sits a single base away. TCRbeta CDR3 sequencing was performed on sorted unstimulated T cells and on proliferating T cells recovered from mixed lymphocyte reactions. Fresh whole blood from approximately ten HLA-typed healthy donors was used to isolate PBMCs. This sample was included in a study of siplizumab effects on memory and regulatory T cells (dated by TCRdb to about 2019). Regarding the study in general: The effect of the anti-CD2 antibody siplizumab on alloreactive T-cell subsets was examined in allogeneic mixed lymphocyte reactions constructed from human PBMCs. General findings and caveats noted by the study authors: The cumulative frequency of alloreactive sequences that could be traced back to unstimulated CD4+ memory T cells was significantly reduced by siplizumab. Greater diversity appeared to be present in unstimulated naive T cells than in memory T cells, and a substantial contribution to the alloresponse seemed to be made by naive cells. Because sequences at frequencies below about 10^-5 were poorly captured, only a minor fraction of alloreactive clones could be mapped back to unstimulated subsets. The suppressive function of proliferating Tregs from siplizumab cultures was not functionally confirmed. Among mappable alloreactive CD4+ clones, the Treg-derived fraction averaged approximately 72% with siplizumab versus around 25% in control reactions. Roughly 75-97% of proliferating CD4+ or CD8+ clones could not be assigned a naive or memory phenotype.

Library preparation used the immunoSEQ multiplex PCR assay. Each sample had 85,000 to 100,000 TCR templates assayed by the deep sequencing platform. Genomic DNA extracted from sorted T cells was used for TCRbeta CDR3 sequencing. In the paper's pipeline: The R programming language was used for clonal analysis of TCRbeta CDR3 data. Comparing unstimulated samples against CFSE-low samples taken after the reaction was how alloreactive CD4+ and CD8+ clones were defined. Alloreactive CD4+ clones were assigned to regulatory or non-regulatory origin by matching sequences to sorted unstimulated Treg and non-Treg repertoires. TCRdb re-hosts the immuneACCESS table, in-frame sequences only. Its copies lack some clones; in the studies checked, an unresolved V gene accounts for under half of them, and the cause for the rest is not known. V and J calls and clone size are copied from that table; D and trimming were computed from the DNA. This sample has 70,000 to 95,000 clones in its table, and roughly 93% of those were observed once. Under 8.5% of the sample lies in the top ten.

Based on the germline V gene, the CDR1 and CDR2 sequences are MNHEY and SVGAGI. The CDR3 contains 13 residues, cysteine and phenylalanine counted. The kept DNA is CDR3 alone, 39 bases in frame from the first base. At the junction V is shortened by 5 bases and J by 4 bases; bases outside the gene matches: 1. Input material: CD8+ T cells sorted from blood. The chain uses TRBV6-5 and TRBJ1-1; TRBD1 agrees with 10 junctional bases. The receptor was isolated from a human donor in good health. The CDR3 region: CASSRTGGTEAFF. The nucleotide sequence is TGTGCCAGCAGTAGGACAGGGGGCACTGAAGCTTTCTTT.